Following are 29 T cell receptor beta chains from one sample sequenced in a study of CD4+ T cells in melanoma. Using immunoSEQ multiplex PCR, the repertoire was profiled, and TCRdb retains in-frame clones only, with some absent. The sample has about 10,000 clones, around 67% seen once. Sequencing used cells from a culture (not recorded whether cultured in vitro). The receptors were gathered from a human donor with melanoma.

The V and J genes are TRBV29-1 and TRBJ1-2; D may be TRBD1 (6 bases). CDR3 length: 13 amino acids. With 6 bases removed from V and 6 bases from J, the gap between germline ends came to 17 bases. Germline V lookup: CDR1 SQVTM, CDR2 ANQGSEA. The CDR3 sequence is CSVTQGRVDGYTF. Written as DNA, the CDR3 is TGCAGCGTGACCCAGGGGAGGGTCGATGGCTACACCTTC.

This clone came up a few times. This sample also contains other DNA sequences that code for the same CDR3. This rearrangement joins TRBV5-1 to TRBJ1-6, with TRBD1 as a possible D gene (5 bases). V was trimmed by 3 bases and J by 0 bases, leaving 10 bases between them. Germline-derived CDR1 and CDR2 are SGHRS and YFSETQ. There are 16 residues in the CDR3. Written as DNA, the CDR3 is TGCGCCAGCAGCTCTCAGGGAAGCTCCTATAATTCACCCCTCCACTTT. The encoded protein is CASSSQGSSYNSPLHF. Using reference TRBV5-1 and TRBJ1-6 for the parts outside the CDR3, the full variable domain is KAGVTQTPRYLIKTRGQQVTLSCSPISGHRSVSWYQQTPGQGLQFLFEYFSETQRNKGNFPGRFSGRQFSNSRSEMNVSTLELGDSALYLCASSSQGSSYNSPLHFGNGTRLTVT.

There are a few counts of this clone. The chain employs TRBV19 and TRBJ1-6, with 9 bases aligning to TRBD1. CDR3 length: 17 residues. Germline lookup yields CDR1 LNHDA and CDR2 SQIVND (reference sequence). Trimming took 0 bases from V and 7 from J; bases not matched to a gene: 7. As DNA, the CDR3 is TGTGCCAGTAGTATAGATTTGGCGGACAGGGGAAATTCACCCCTCCACTTT. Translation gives CASSIDLADRGNSPLHF.

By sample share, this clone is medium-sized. CDR3 DNA: TGTGCCAGCAGTGAAGAGTTGGGGCCCGATCAGCCCCAGCATTTT. It yields the protein CASSEELGPDQPQHF. The chain carries TRBV2 and TRBJ1-5; D is perhaps TRBD1 (5 bases). The CDR3 spans 15 residues. Trimming removed 1 base at V and 5 bases at J, with 12 bases between. The V gene's germline CDR1 is SNHLY and CDR2 FYNNEI.

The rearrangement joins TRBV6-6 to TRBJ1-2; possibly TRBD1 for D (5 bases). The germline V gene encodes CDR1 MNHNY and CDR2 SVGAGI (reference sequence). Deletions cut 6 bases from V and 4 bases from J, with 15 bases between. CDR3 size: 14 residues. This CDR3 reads CASSPPGRIYGYTF. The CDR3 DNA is TGTGCCAGCAGCCCCCCGGGACGGATCTATGGCTACACCTTC.

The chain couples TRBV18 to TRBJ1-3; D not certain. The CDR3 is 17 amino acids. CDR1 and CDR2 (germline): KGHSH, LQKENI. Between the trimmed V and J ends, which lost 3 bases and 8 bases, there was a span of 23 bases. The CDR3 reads CASSPVISGNTGDTIYF. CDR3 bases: TGTGCCAGCTCACCTGTAATCTCTGGAAACACCGGGGACACCATATATTTT.

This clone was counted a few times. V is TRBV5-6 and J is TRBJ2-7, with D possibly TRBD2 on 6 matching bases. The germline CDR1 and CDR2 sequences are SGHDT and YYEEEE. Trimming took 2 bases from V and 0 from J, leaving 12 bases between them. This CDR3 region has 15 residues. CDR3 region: CASSFTGSSSYEQYF. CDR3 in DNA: TGTGCCAGCAGCTTCACCGGGAGTAGCTCCTACGAGCAGTACTTC. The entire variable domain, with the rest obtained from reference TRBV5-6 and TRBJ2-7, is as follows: DAGVTQSPTHLIKTRGQQVTLRCSPKSGHDTVSWYQQALGQGPQFIFQYYEEEERQRGNFPDRFSGHQFPNYSSELNVNALLLGDSALYLCASSFTGSSSYEQYFGPGTRLTVT.

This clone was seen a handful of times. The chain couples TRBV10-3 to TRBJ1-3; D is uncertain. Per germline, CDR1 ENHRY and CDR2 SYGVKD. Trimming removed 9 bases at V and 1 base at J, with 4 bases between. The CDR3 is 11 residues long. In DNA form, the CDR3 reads TGTGCCATAGGTTCTGGAAACACCATATATTTT. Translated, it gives CAIGSGNTIYF.

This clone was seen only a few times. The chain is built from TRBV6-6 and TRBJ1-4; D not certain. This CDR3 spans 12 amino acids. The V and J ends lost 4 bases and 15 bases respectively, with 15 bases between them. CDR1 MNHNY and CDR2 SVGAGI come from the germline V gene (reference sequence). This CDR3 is CASSSPLGEMFF. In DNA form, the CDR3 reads TGTGCCAGCAGTTCCCCCCTGGGTGAAATGTTTTTT.

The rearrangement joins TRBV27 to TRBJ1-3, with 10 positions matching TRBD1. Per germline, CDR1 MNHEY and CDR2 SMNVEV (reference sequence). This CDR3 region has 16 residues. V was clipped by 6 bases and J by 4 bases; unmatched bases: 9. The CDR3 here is CASSLSGTGAGNTIYF. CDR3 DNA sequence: TGTGCCAGCAGCCTTTCCGGGACAGGGGCCGGAAACACCATATATTTT.

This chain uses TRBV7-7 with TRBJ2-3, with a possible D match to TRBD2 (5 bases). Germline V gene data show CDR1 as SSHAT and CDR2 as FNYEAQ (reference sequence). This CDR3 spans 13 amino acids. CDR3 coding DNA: TGTGCTAGCGAGAACCCCGCAACAGATACGCAGTATTTT. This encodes CASENPATDTQYF. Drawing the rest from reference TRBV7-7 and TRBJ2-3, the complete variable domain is GAGVSQSPRYKVTKRGQDVTLRCDPISSHATLYWYQQALGQGPEFLTYFNYEAQPDKSGLPSDRFSAERPEGSISTLTIQRTEQRDSAMYRCASENPATDTQYFGPGTRLTVL.

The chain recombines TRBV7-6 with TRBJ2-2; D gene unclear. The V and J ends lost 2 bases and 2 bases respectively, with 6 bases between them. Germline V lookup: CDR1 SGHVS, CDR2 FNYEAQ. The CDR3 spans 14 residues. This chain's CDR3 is CASSLYSNTGELFF. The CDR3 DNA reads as TGTGCCAGCAGCTTATATTCTAACACCGGGGAGCTGTTTTTT. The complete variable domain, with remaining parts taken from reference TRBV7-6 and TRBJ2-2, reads GAGVSQSPRYKVTKRGQDVALRCDPISGHVSLYWYRQALGQGPEFLTYFNYEAQQDKSGLPNDRFSAERPEGSISTLTIQRTEQRDSAMYRCASSLYSNTGELFFGEGSRLTVL.

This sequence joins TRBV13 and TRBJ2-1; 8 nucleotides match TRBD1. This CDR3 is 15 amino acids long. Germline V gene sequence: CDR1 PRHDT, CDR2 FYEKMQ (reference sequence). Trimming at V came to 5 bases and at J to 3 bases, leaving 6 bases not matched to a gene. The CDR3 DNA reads TGTGCCAGCAGCCCTCAGGGGGCCTACTACAATGAGCAGTTCTTC. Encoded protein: CASSPQGAYYNEQFF. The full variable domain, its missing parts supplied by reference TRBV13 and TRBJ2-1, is AAGVIQSPRHLIKEKRETATLKCYPIPRHDTVYWYQQGPGQDPQFLISFYEKMQSDKGSIPDRFSAQQFSDYHSELNMSSLELGDSALYFCASSPQGAYYNEQFFGPGTRLTVL.

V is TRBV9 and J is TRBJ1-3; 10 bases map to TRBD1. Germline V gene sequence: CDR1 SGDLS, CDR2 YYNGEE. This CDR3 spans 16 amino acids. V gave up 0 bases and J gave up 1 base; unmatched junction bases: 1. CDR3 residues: CASSVVDRGSGNTIYF. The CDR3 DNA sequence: TGTGCCAGCAGCGTAGTGGACAGGGGGTCTGGAAACACCATATATTTT.

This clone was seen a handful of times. CDR3 DNA: TGTGCCAGCAGCACAGGGGTAAATCAGCCCCAGCATTTT. Translation: CASSTGVNQPQHF. This chain uses TRBV7-6 with TRBJ1-5; TRBD1 matches at 7 bases. Germline CDR1 is SGHVS and CDR2 is FNYEAQ. Unmatched junction bases numbered 2, after V lost 5 bases and J lost 4 bases. The CDR3 consists of 13 residues. The full variable domain, with the rest looked up from reference TRBV7-6 and TRBJ1-5, is GAGVSQSPRYKVTKRGQDVALRCDPISGHVSLYWYRQALGQGPEFLTYFNYEAQQDKSGLPNDRFSAERPEGSISTLTIQRTEQRDSAMYRCASSTGVNQPQHFGDGTRLSIL.

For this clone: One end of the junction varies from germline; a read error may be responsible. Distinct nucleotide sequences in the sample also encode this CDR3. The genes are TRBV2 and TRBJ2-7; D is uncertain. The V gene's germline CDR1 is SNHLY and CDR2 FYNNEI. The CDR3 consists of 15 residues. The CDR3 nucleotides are TGCGCCAGCAGTGATGAGTTGACTCCCCACTACGAGCAGTACTTC. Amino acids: CASSDELTPHYEQYF. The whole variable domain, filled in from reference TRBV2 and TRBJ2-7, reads EPEVTQTPSHQVTQMGQEVILRCVPISNHLYFYWYRQILGQKVEFLVSFYNNEISEKSEIFDDQFSVERPDGSNFTLKIRSTKLEDSAMYFCASSDELTPHYEQYFGPGTRLTVT.

As DNA, the CDR3 is TGTGCCAGCAGTCTCCAGAACAACCACAATCAGCCCCAGCATTTT. Its protein is CASSLQNNHNQPQHF. This chain joins TRBV6-1 and TRBJ1-5; D is unresolved. V lost 5 bases to trimming and J lost 3 bases, with 14 bases between them. Per germline, CDR1 MNHNS and CDR2 SASEGT. The CDR3 consists of 15 residues.

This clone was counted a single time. The chain's CDR3 is CAISDMGGTEAEAFF. Here the CDR3 DNA reads TGTGCCATCAGTGATATGGGCGGGACAGAGGCTGAAGCTTTCTTT. The chain is built from TRBV10-3 and TRBJ1-1, with TRBD1 matching 7 bases. V dropped 3 bases and J dropped 6; count of bases not matched to a gene: 10. The CDR3 is 15 amino acids. Germline CDR1 and CDR2: ENHRY and SYGVKD.

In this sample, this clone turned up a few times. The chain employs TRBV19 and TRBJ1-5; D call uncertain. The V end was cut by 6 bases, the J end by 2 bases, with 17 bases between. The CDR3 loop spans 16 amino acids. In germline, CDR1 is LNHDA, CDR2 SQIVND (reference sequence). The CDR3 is CASSDGPLLRNQPQHF. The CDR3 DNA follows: TGTGCCAGTAGCGACGGGCCACTCTTGCGCAATCAGCCCCAGCATTTT.

The CDR3 nucleotides are TGTGCCAGCTCACCTACTGGACATTACGAGCAGTACTTC. Residues: CASSPTGHYEQYF. The chain uses TRBV18 and TRBJ2-7; possibly TRBD1 for D (5 bases). CDR1 KGHSH and CDR2 LQKENI come from the germline V gene. V was clipped by 3 bases and J by 4 bases, with 10 bases between them. This CDR3 spans 13 amino acids.

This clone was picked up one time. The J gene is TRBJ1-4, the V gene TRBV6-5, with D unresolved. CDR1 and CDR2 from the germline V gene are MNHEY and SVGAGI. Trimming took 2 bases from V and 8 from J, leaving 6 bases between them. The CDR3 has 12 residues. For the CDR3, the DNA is TGTGCCAGCAGTTACGATATGGAAAAACTGTTTTTT. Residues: CASSYDMEKLFF.

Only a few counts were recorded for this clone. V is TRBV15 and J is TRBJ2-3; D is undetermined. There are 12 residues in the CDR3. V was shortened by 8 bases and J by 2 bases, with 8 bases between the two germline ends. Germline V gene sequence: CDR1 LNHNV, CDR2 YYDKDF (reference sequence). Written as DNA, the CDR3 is TGTGCCACCTCCAGGTCCACAGATACGCAGTATTTT. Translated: CATSRSTDTQYF.

The CDR3 is CASSPREGGNQPQHF. The CDR3 DNA follows: TGTGCCAGCAGCCCTCGGGAGGGCGGTAATCAGCCCCAGCATTTT. The chain joins TRBV6-5 to TRBJ1-5; unclear D gene. There are 15 residues in the CDR3. Germline V CDR1 and CDR2: MNHEY, SVGAGI. The V end lost 6 bases, the J end lost 4 bases, and 16 bases lay between the germline ends.

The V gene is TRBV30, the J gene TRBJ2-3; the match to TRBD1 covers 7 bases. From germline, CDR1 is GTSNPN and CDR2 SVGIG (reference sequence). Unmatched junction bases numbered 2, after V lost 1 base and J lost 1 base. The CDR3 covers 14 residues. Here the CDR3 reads CAWSAGGGTDTQYF. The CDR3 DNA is TGTGCCTGGAGTGCAGGGGGAGGCACAGATACGCAGTATTTT.

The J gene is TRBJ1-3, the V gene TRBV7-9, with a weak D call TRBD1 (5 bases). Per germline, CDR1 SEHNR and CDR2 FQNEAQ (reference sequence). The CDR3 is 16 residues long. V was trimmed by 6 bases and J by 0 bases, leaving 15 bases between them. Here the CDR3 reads CASSSWGQSSGNTIYF. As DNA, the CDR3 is TGTGCCAGCAGTTCCTGGGGCCAGAGCTCTGGAAACACCATATATTTT.

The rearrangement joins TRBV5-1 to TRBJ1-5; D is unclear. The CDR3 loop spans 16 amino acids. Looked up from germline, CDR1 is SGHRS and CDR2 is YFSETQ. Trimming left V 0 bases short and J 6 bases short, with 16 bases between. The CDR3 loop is CASSLVGPPRRQPQHF. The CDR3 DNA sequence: TGCGCCAGCAGCTTGGTAGGACCCCCACGTCGTCAGCCCCAGCATTTT.

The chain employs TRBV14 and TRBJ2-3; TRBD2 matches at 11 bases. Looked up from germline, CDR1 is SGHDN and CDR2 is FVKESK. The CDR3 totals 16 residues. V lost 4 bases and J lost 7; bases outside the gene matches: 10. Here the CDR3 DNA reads TGTGCCAGCAGCCTTTATAGCGGGGGGGCCCTATATACGCAGTATTTT. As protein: CASSLYSGGALYTQYF. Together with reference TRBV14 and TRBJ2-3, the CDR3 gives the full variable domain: EAGVTQFPSHSVIEKGQTVTLRCDPISGHDNLYWYRRVMGKEIKFLLHFVKESKQDESGMPNNRFLAERTGGTYSTLKVQPAELEDSGVYFCASSLYSGGALYTQYFGPGTRLTVL.

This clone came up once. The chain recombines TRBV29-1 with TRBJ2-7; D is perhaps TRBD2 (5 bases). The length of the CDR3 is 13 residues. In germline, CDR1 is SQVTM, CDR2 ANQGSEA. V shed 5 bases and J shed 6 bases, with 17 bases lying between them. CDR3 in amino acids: CSVIEGGGVEQYF. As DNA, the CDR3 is TGCAGCGTTATAGAGGGCGGTGGCGTCGAGCAGTACTTC.

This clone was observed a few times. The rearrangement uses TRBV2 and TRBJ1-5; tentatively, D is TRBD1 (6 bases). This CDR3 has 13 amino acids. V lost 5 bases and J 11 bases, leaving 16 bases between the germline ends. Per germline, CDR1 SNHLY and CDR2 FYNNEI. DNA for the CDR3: TGTGCCAGCAGTAAAACAGGGCCGGAGTCCCAGCATTTT. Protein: CASSKTGPESQHF. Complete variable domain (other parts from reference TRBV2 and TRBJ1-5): EPEVTQTPSHQVTQMGQEVILRCVPISNHLYFYWYRQILGQKVEFLVSFYNNEISEKSEIFDDQFSVERPDGSNFTLKIRSTKLEDSAMYFCASSKTGPESQHFGDGTRLSIL.